A selection of T cell receptor beta chains follows, all from one sample in a study of blood T cell repertoires in COVID-19. The method was immunoSEQ multiplex PCR; TCRdb's version includes in-frame clones alone and lacks a portion of them. The sample consists of tens of thousands of clones, approximately 80% of them appearing once. The sample comprised peripheral blood. These receptors were taken from a man older than 75 with active or convalescent COVID-19. Both conserved end residues are part of each CDR3. D genes are given only for firm matches. Size tells how often a clone was seen (once, few, many) or the class of an expanded clone, and some rows leave it out.

CASSNLAATYNEQFF TGTGCCAGCAGCAATCTAGCGGCCACCTACAATGAGCAGTTCTTC TRBV11-3 once TRBJ2-1 TRBD2
CASSQDIFSSGANVLTF TGTGCCAGTAGTCAAGATATATTTAGCTCTGGGGCCAACGTCCTGACTTTC TRBV19 once TRBJ2-6 NA
CASSDTGSGSGANVLTF TGTGCCAGCAGTGACACAGGGTCTGGATCTGGGGCCAACGTCCTGACTTTC TRBV6-1 few TRBJ2-6 NA
CASSRDSRSYEQYF TGTGCCAGCAGCAGGGACAGTAGATCCTACGAGCAGTACTTC TRBV7-2 NA TRBJ2-7 TRBD1
CASSLVGTGNEQYF TGTGCCAGCAGCTTAGTGGGGACAGGGAACGAGCAGTACTTC TRBV11-3 NA TRBJ2-7 TRBD1
CASSFFMGEGYNEQFF TGTGCCAGCAGCTTTTTTATGGGGGAGGGATACAATGAGCAGTTCTTC TRBV5-8 few TRBJ2-1 TRBD2
CASSLQRGDTQYF TGTGCCAGCAGCTTGCAGCGAGGAGATACGCAGTATTTT TRBV5-4 NA TRBJ2-3 NA
CASSVWGPAGTGELFF TGTGCCAGCAGTGTTTGGGGACCCGCGGGGACCGGGGAGCTGTTTTTT TRBV2 NA TRBJ2-2 NA
CASSNRQGFYEQYF TGCGCCAGCAGCAATAGACAGGGATTCTACGAGCAGTACTTC TRBV5-1 NA TRBJ2-7 TRBD1
CASSLAVAGGPEQFF TGCGCCAGCAGCTTGGCGGTAGCGGGCGGACCCGAGCAGTTCTTC TRBV5-1 NA TRBJ2-1 TRBD2
CASSQDFGSSYNEQFF TGCGCCAGCAGCCAAGATTTCGGGAGCTCCTACAATGAGCAGTTCTTC TRBV4-3 NA TRBJ2-1 NA
CASSLEGTSGSPSYNEQFF TGTGCCAGCAGCTTAGAAGGGACTAGCGGGTCTCCCTCCTACAATGAGCAGTTCTTC TRBV11-3 NA TRBJ2-1 TRBD2
CASSQTTGSYNEQFF TGTGCCAGCAGCCAAACGACAGGCTCCTACAATGAGCAGTTCTTC TRBV3-1/TRBV3-2 few TRBJ2-1 NA
CASSQGGGYYEKLFF TGTGCCAGCAGCCAAGGGGGCGGATATTATGAAAAACTGTTTTTT TRBV3-1/TRBV3-2 NA TRBJ1-4 NA
CASSPSRGGEQFF TGTGCCAGCTCACCATCCCGGGGGGGCGAGCAGTTCTTC TRBV18 NA TRBJ2-1 TRBD2
CASSLIQGDFDYGYTF TGTGCCAGCAGTCTCATACAGGGGGATTTCGACTATGGCTACACCTTC TRBV6-6 NA TRBJ1-2 TRBD1
CATSRDTKGGRGTGELFF TGTGCCACCAGCAGAGATACAAAAGGAGGGAGGGGGACCGGGGAGCTGTTTTTT TRBV15 NA TRBJ2-2 NA
CATSRGRGGNTIYF TGTGCCACCAGCAGAGGCAGGGGTGGAAACACCATATATTTT TRBV15 NA TRBJ1-3 NA
CASSYSTSGGAQYF TGTGCCAGCAGTTACTCTACTAGCGGGGGTGCCCAGTACTTC TRBV6-6 NA TRBJ2-5 TRBD2
CASSGGTAPYGYTF TGTGCCAGCAGCGGGGGGACGGCGCCCTATGGCTACACCTTC TRBV5-4 NA TRBJ1-2 NA
CASSQDRGLVTDTQYF TGTGCCAGCAGTCAAGACAGGGGGCTCGTCACAGATACGCAGTATTTT TRBV7-2 NA TRBJ2-3 TRBD1
CASSLAGQGYNEQFF TGTGCCAGCAGCTTAGCCGGACAGGGCTACAATGAGCAGTTCTTC TRBV7-9 NA TRBJ2-1 TRBD1
CASSLAGREGTEAFF TGCGCCAGCAGCTTGGCCGGCAGGGAGGGGACTGAAGCTTTCTTT TRBV5-1 once TRBJ1-1 NA
CASRAVFSGNTIYF TGTGCTTCGAGGGCCGTATTCTCTGGAAACACCATATATTTT TRBV19 once TRBJ1-3 NA
CASSPQGRRNEQYF TGTGCCAGCAGCCCACAGGGCAGGAGGAACGAGCAGTACTTC TRBV6-6 NA TRBJ2-7 NA
CASSYSSGVAKNIQYF TGTGCCAGCAGTTACTCTAGCGGAGTAGCCAAAAACATTCAGTACTTC TRBV6-5 NA TRBJ2-4 NA
CASSLGGRPYNEQFF TGTGCCAGCAGCTTGGGTGGGAGACCCTACAATGAGCAGTTCTTC TRBV5-6 NA TRBJ2-1 NA
CASSPDRGELFF TGTGCCAGCAGCCCCGACAGAGGGGAGCTGTTTTTT TRBV11-2 NA TRBJ2-2 NA
CAWQPTGYNSPLHF TGTGCCTGGCAGCCCACAGGGTATAATTCACCCCTCCACTTT TRBV30 NA TRBJ1-6 NA
CAWSVLSRGQARRKPQGHTDTQYF TGTGCCTGGAGTGTCTTATCGCGGGGACAGGCTCGTCGTAAGCCGCAAGGCCACACAGATACGCAGTATTTT TRBV30 NA TRBJ2-3 TRBD1
CASSPREGYNEKLFF TGCGCCAGCAGCCCACGCGAGGGCTATAATGAAAAACTGTTTTTT TRBV4-1 NA TRBJ1-4 NA
CSFEGHRGIETQYF TGCAGCTTTGAAGGTCACAGGGGGATCGAGACCCAGTACTTC TRBV29-1 NA TRBJ2-5 TRBD1
CASSLGASRNTGELFF TGTGCCAGCAGCTTGGGGGCTAGCCGTAACACCGGGGAGCTGTTTTTT TRBV5-6 NA TRBJ2-2 NA
CASSGSLAGNEQFF TGTGCCAGCAGTGGTTCCCTAGCGGGCAATGAGCAGTTCTTC TRBV2 NA TRBJ2-1 TRBD2
CASSLNPHGFTDTQYF TGTGCCAGCAGTTTAAACCCGCACGGTTTCACAGATACGCAGTATTTT TRBV28 NA TRBJ2-3 NA
CASHDSYNSPLHF TGTGCCAGCCACGACAGCTATAATTCACCCCTCCACTTT TRBV6-5 NA TRBJ1-6 NA
CASSPVSVAGTGANVLTF TGTGCCAGCTCACCAGTTTCGGTGGCGGGAACCGGGGCCAACGTCCTGACTTTC TRBV18 NA TRBJ2-6 NA
CSVPGPKRAEAFF TGCAGCGTCCCCGGGCCAAAGAGGGCTGAAGCTTTCTTT TRBV29-1 NA TRBJ1-1 NA
CASSDRGLGTDTQYF TGTGCCAGCAGCGACAGGGGGCTTGGTACAGATACGCAGTATTTT TRBV27 NA TRBJ2-3 TRBD1
CASSYTVGLNTEAFF TGTGCCAGCAGTTACACGGTCGGGTTGAACACTGAAGCTTTCTTT TRBV6-2/TRBV6-3 NA TRBJ1-1 NA
CASSRGQGYEQYF TGCGCCAGCAGTAGGGGACAGGGATACGAGCAGTACTTC TRBV5-1 NA TRBJ2-7 TRBD1
CSVDSGFTDTQYF TGCAGCGTTGATTCGGGGTTCACAGATACGCAGTATTTT TRBV29-1 NA TRBJ2-3 NA
CASSQKLAGGQEQYF TGTGCCAGCAGCCAAAAACTAGCGGGAGGGCAAGAGCAGTACTTC TRBV5-4 NA TRBJ2-7 TRBD2
CASSLEGADTQYF TGCGCCAGCAGCTTGGAGGGGGCAGATACGCAGTATTTT TRBV5-1 NA TRBJ2-3 NA
CASSSGQGWTEAFF TGTGCCAGCAGTTCAGGACAGGGTTGGACTGAAGCTTTCTTT TRBV27 NA TRBJ1-1 TRBD1
CASSPRTGRNTEAFF TGTGCCAGCAGCCCCCGGACCGGGAGGAACACTGAAGCTTTCTTT TRBV9 NA TRBJ1-1 NA
CASSQGAMNTEAFF TGTGCCAGCAGCCAGGGGGCCATGAACACTGAAGCTTTCTTT TRBV6-6 NA TRBJ1-1 TRBD1
CASTTGGVLETQYF TGTGCCAGCACCACAGGGGGCGTCCTGGAGACCCAGTACTTC TRBV28 NA TRBJ2-5 TRBD1